This entry features one T cell receptor (beta chain) sequence. Its antigen specificity is not known. No per-base quality is available; no much larger clone lies one base away. These data originate in a study of shared T cell receptors in the human thymus listed by TCRdb under 2021. Background for the entire study: The study examined how self-reactive, shared T-cell receptor alpha chains are generated in the human thymus.

The library came from the immunoSEQ multiplex PCR assay. TCRdb carries this immuneACCESS record with in-frame sequences only. Its versions omit some clonotypes, under half of them owing to an unresolved V gene in the studies checked, with the rest unexplained. The sample records approximately 730,000 clones, 70% to 90% of which are singletons. The top ten clones comprise roughly 0.01% of the sample. The same sample was also studied in work on human thymus T cells. Taken from the second paper: Donors were immunologically healthy infants undergoing open corrective cardiac surgery for congenital heart defects in Finland. The thymus tissue came from surgical resects taken out during corrective cardiac surgery. V and J gene segment usage appeared biased in both thymic and peripheral blood repertoires. Highly overlapping thymic TCR repertoires among unrelated individuals were reported in the related research. TCR alpha and beta repertoires from roughly eight infant thymus samples and a few related peripheral blood samples were characterized in the study. Donor ages ranged from about 6 to 250 days, and the cohort comprised more than 5 male and two female infants. After being mechanically released from the tissue, thymocytes were kept at -70 degrees C in pellets of about 9.5-30 million cells. A QIAsymphony instrument was used to extract genomic DNA from the frozen cell pellets. The immunoSEQ multiplex PCR assay was used to amplify the TCRB and TCRAD loci from a standardized amount of quality-controlled genomic DNA. Amplicons spanned the V(D)J region at a length sufficient to cover the CDR3 and identify V and J genes. The amplicons were sequenced on an Illumina platform via the commercial immunoSEQ service. Primer bias and sequencing errors were corrected as previously described, and TCRAD and TCRB definitions were based on the IMGT database. immunoSEQ Analyzer 3.0 and VDJTools were used for repertoire analysis, which covered basic statistics, V/J segment usage, diversity estimates, rarefaction and pairwise overlap. Diversity was estimated with Chao1, ChaoE, Efron-Thisted, Shannon and inverse Simpson indices, and also on datasets down-sampled to the smallest sample. Repertoire overlap was determined by strict matching of CDR3 nucleotide sequence, V gene and J gene, and Jaccard-based multidimensional scaling clustering was applied. On average, about 800,000 unique TCRB clonotypes were obtained from thymus samples, compared with some 84,000 from blood samples.

This TCR was sampled from a girl under two years old with a congenital heart defect. Donor details come from another sample of the same person, matched by shared clones. Source material: thymocytes.

For the CDR3, the sequence is CASSYQFPGAMEPQHF. At the DNA level, the sequence is TGTGCCAGCAGTTATCAATTTCCGGGAGCCATGGAGCCCCAGCATTTT. The rearranged chain carries TRBV6-5 and TRBJ1-5, with the D gene not clear enough to name. The CDR3 runs 16 amino acids, cysteine and phenylalanine included. Solely the CDR3 DNA is kept, with 48 bases framed from the first base. V is pared back by 3 bases and J by 8 bases, with 20 bases lying between the germline termini. The germline V gene encodes CDR1 MNHEY and CDR2 SVGAGI.